This T cell receptor (beta chain) was captured by sequencing in a study of T-cell reconstitution after alpha-beta-depleted transplantation in children. With 1 base removed from V and 0 bases from J, the gap between germline ends came to 6 bases. The germline V gene encodes CDR1 SQVTM and CDR2 ANQGSEA. The CDR3 sequence is 13 residues long. Unique molecular identifiers were incorporated when the TCRbeta library was constructed. TCRdb reanalysed the PCR reads using MiXCR and keeps one entry per CDR3 protein. This sample has 750,000 to 950,000 distinct CDR3 sequences; 15% to 20% occur once, and the top ten carry 5%. In this sample, this clonotype turned up a few times. Antigen specificity is unknown. Findings of the study overall: Newly produced T cells mostly accounted for T-cell counts and diversity one year post-transplant. Expanded clones from the graft, numbering several hundred, reportedly supplied alpha-beta T cells about two months after transplant.

This sample comprised PBMCs, mostly from graft donor cells, obtained 360 days after TCRalphabeta/CD19-depleted stem cell transplant. The sequence derives from a male patient between 5 and 17 years old who had a stem cell transplant for acute lymphoblastic leukemia, so the T cells may come from the graft donor. The chain couples TRBV29-1 to TRBJ1-1; D uncertain. Here the CDR3 reads CSVEGTLNTEAFF. The DNA of the CDR3 is TGCAGCGTTGAAGGGACCTTGAACACTGAAGCTTTCTTT. Combining the CDR3 with reference TRBV29-1 and TRBJ1-1 gives the whole variable domain SAVISQKPSRDICQRGTSLTIQCQVDSQVTMMFWYRQQPGQSLTLIATANQGSEATYESGFVIDKFPISRPNLTFSTLTVSNMSPEDSSIYLCSVEGTLNTEAFFGQGTRLTVV.